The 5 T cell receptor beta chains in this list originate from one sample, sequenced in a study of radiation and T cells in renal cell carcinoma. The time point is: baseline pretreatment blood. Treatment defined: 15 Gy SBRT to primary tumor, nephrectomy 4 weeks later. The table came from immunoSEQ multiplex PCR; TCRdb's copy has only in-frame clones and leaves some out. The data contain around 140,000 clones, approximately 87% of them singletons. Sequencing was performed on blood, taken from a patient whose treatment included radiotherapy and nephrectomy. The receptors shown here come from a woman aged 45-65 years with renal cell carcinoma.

The CDR3 protein is CASRGPQETQYF. CDR3 DNA sequence: TGCGCCAGCCGGGGGCCCCAAGAGACCCAGTACTTC. The chain carries TRBV5-1 and TRBJ2-5; the D call may be TRBD1 or TRBD2 (6 bases each). Trimming removed 7 bases at V and 1 base at J, with 8 bases between. This CDR3 contains 12 residues. From germline, CDR1 is SGHRS and CDR2 YFSETQ.

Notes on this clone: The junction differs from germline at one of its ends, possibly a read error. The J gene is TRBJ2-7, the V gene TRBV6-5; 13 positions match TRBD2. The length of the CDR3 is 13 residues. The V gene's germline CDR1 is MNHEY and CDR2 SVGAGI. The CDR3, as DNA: TGTGCCACGCTAAGGACTAGCGGGAGTTTTCCTACCTTC. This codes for CATLRTSGSFPTF.

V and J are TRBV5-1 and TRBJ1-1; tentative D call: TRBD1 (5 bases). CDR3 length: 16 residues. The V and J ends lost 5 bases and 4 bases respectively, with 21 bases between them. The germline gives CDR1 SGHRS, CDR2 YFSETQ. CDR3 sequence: CASSQGMGLGVTEAFF. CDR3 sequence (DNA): TGCGCCAGCAGTCAGGGAATGGGGCTTGGTGTCACTGAAGCTTTCTTT.

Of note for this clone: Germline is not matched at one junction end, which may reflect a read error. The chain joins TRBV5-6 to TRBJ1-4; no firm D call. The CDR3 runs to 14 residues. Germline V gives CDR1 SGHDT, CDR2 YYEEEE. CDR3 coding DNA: TGTGCCAGCGGAGGTCTTTTAGCGCCGGATAGGGAAATATTT. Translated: CASGGLLAPDREIF.

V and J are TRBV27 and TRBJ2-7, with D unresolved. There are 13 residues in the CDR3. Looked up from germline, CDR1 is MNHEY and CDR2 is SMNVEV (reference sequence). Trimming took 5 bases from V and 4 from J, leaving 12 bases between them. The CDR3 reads CASSKSWQYEQYF. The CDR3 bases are TGTGCCAGCAGTAAGAGCTGGCAGTACGAGCAGTACTTC.